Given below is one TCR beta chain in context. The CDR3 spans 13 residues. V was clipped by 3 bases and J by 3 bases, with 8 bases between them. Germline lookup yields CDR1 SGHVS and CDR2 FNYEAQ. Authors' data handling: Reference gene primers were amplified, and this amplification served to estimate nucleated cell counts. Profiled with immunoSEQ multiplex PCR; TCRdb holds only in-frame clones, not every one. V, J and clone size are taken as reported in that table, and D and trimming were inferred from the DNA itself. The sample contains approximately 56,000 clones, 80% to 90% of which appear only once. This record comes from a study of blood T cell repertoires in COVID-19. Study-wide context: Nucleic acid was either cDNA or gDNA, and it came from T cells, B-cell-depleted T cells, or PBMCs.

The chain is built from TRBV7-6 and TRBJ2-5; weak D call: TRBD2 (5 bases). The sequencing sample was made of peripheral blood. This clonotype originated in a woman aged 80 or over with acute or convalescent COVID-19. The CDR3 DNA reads TGTGCCAGCAGCTTCACCGGGGAAGAGACCCAGTACTTC. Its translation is CASSFTGEETQYF.